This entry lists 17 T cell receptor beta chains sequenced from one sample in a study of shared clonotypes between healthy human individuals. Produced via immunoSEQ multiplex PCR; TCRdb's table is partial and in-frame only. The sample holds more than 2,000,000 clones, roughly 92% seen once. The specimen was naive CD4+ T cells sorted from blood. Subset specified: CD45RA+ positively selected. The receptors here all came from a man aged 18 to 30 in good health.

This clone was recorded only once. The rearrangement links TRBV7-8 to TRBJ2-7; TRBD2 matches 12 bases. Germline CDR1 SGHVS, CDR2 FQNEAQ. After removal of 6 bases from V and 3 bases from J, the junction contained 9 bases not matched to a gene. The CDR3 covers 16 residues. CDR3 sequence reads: CASSTPGTSGYYEQYF. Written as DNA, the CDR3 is TGTGCCAGCAGTACCCCCGGGACTAGCGGGTACTACGAGCAGTACTTC.

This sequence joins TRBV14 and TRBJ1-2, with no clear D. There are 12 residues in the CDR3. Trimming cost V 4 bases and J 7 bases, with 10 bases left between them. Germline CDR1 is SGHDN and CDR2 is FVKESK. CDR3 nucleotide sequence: TGTGCCAGCAGCCCTTGGACCTTTGGCTACACCTTC. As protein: CASSPWTFGYTF.

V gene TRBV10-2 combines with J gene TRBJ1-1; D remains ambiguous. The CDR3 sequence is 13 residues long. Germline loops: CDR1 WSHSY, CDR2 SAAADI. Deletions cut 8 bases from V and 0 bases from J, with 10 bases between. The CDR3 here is CASFAGVNTEAFF. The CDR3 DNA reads TGCGCCAGCTTTGCAGGCGTGAACACTGAAGCTTTCTTT.

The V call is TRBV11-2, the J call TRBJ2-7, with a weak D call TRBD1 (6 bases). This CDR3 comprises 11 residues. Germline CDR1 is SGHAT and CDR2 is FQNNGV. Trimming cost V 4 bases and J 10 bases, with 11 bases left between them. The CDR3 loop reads CASSSTGQQYF. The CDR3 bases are TGTGCCAGCAGCTCTACAGGGCAACAGTACTTC.

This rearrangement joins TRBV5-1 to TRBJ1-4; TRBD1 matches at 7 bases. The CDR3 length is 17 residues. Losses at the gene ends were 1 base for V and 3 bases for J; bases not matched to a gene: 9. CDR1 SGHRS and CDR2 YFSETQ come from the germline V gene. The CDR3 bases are TGCGCCAGCAGCTTGTCTACAGGGGCTGCGGCTAATGAAAAACTGTTTTTT. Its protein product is CASSLSTGAAANEKLFF.

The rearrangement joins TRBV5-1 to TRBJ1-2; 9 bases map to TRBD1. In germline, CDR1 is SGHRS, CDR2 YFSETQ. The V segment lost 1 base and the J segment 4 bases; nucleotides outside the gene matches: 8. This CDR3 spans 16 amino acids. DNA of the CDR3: TGCGCCAGCAGCTTGCTCTTGGGACAGGGATCCTATGGCTACACCTTC. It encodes CASSLLLGQGSYGYTF. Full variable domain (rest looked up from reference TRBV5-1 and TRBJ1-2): KAGVTQTPRYLIKTRGQQVTLSCSPISGHRSVSWYQQTPGQGLQFLFEYFSETQRNKGNFPGRFSGRQFSNSRSEMNVSTLELGDSALYLCASSLLLGQGSYGYTFGSGTRLTVV.

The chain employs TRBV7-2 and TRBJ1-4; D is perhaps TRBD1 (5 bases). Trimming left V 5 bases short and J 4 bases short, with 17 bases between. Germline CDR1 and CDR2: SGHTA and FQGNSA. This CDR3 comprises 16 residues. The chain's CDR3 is CASSLGTAPFNEKLFF. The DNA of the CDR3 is TGTGCCAGCAGCCTAGGGACTGCTCCTTTTAATGAAAAACTGTTTTTT.

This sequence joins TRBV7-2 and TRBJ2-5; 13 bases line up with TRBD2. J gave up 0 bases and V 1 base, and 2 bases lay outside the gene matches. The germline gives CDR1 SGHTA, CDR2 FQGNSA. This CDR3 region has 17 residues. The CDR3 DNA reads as TGTGCCAGCAGCTTAGGGACTAGCGGGAGAAACCAAGAGACCCAGTACTTC. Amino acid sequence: CASSLGTSGRNQETQYF.

The chain's CDR3 is CASSFGQASYEQYF. CDR3 bases: TGTGCCAGCAGTTTTGGGCAGGCCTCCTACGAGCAGTACTTC. The chain links TRBV11-2 to TRBJ2-7; D is undetermined. V was pared by 6 bases and J by 0 bases, with 12 bases between. The CDR3 consists of 14 residues. Germline assignment: CDR1 SGHAT and CDR2 FQNNGV.

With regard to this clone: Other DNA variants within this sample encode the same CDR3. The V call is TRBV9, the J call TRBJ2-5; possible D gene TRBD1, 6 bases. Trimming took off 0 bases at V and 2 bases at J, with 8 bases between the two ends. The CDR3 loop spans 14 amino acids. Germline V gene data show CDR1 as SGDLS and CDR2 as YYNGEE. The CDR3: CASSVGTAQETQYF. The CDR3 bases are TGTGCCAGCAGCGTAGGGACAGCTCAAGAGACCCAGTACTTC.

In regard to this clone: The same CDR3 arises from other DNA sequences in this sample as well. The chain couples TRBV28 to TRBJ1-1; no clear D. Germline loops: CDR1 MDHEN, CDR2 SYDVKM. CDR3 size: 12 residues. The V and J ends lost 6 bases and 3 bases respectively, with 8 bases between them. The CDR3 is CASSLQYTEAFF. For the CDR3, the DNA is TGTGCCAGCAGCCTACAGTACACTGAAGCTTTCTTT.

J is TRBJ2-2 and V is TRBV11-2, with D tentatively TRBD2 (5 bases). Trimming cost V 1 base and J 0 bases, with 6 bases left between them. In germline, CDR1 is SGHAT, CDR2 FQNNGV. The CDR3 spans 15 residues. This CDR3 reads CASSLGESNTGELFF. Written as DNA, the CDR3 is TGTGCCAGCAGCTTAGGGGAGTCGAACACCGGGGAGCTGTTTTTT.

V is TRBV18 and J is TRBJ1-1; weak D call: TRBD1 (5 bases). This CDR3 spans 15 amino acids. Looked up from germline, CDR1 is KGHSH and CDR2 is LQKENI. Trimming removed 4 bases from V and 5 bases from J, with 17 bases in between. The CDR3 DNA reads TGTGCCAGCTCACTCCGCGGGGCAGGCGCGACTGAAGCTTTCTTT. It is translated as CASSLRGAGATEAFF.

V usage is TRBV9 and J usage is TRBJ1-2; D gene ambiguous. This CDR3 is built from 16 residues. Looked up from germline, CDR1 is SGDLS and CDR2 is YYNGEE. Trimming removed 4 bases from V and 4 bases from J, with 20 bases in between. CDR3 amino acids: CASSPSRGTNSYGYTF. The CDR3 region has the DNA TGTGCCAGCAGCCCCTCTCGAGGAACAAATAGCTATGGCTACACCTTC.

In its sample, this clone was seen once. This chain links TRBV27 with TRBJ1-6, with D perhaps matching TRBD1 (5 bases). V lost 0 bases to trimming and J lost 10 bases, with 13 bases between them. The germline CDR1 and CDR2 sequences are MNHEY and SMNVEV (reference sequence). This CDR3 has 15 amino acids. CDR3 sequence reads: CASSLSGQGRSPLHF. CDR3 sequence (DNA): TGTGCCAGCAGTTTATCGGGTCAGGGAAGGTCACCCCTCCACTTT.

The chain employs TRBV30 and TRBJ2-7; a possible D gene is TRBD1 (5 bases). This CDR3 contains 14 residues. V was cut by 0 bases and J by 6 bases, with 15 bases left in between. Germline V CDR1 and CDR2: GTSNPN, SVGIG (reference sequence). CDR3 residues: CAWSVRRGKGEQYF. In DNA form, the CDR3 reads TGTGCCTGGAGTGTACGAAGGGGTAAGGGCGAGCAGTACTTC.

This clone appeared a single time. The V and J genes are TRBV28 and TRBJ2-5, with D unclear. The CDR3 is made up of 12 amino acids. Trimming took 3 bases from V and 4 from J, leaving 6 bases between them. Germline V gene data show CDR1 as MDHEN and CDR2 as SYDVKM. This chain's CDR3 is CASSLAAETQYF. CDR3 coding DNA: TGTGCCAGCAGTTTGGCTGCAGAGACCCAGTACTTC.